This T cell receptor (beta chain) is from a study of T cell changes during pregnancy in multiple sclerosis. Trimming took 3 bases from V and 7 from J, leaving 10 bases between them. This CDR3 contains 13 residues. In germline, CDR1 is SGHAT, CDR2 FQNNGV. Sequenced by immunoSEQ multiplex PCR; TCRdb stores in-frame clones only, minus some. The profile shows about 44,000 clones, roughly 96% of them singletons. This clonotype originated in a female donor with multiple sclerosis, enrolled in a pregnancy study. This specimen consisted of peripheral blood, obtained in the second trimester of pregnancy. The J gene is TRBJ1-5, the V gene TRBV11-2; D is unresolved. The CDR3 reads CASSLQQSQPQHF. CDR3 nucleotide sequence: TGTGCCAGCAGCTTGCAACAGAGCCAGCCCCAGCATTTT.